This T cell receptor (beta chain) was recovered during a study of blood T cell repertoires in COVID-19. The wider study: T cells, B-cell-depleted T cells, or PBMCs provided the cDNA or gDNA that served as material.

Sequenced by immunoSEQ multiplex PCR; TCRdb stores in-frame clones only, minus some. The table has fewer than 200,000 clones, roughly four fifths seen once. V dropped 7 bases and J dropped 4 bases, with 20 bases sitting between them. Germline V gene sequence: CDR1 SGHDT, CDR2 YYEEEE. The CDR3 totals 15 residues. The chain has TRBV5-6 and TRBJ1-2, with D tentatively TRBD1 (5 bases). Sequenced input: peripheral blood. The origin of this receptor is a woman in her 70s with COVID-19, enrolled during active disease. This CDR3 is CASALGQNKIYGYTF. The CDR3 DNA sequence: TGTGCCAGCGCATTGGGGCAGAACAAGATCTATGGCTACACCTTC.